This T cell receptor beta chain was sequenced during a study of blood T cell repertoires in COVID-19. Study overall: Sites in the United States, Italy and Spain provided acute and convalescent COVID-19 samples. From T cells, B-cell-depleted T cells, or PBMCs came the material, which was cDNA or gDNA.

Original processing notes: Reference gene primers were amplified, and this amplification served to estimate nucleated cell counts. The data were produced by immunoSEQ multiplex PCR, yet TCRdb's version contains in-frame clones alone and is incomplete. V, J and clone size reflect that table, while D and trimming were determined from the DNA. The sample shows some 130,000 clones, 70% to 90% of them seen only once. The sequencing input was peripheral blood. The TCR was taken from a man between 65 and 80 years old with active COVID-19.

The CDR3 bases are TGTGCCAGCGCCCTAGGGAGGCCCGGGGAGCTGTTTTTT. Protein product: CASALGRPGELFF. V and J are TRBV11-2 and TRBJ2-2; D might be TRBD2 (6 bases). V was shortened by 8 bases and J by 6 bases, with 13 bases between the two germline ends. Germline V lookup: CDR1 SGHAT, CDR2 FQNNGV. The CDR3 loop spans 13 amino acids.